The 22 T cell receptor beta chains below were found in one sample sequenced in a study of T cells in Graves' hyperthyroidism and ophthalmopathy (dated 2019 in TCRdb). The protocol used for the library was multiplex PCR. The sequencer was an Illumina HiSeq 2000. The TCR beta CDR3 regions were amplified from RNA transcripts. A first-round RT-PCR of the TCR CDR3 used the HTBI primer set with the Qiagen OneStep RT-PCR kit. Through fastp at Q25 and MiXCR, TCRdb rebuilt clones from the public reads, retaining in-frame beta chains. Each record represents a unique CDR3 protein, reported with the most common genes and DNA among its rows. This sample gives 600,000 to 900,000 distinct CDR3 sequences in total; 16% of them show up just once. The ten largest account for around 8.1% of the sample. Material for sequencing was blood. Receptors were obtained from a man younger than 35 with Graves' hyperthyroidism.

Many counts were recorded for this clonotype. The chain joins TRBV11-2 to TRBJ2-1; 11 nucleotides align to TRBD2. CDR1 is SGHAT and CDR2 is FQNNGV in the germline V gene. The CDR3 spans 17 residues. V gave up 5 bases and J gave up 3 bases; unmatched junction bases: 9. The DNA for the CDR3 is TGTGCCAGCAGCCCAAATACCGGGACTAGCGGCTACAATGAGCAGTTCTTC. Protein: CASSPNTGTSGYNEQFF.

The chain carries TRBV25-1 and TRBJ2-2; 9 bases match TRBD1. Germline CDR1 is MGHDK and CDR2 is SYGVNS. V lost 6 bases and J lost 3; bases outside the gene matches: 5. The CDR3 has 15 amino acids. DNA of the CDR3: TGTGCCAGCAGCGAGGGACAGGGAGACACCGGGGAGCTGTTTTTT. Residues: CASSEGQGDTGELFF.

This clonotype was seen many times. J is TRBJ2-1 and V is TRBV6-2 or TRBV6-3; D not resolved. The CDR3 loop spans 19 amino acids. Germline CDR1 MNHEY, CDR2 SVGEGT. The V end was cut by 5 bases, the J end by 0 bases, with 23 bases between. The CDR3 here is CASSQEVPLRGSSYNEQFF. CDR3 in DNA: TGTGCCAGCAGTCAAGAGGTCCCCTTGAGAGGAAGCTCCTACAATGAGCAGTTCTTC.

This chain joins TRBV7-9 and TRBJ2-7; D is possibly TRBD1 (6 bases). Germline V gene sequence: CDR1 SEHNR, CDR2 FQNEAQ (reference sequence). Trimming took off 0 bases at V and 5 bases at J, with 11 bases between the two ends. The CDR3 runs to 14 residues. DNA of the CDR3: TGTGCCAGCAGCTTAGCGGTTTCAGGGGACGAGCAGTACTTC. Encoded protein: CASSLAVSGDEQYF.

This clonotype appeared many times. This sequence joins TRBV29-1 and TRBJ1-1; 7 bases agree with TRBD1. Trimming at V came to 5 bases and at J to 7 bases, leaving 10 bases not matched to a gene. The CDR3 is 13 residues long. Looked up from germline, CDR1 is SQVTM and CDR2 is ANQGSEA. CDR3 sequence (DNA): TGCAGCGTTCCGAACCAGGGGGAGAATGAAGCTTTCTTT. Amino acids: CSVPNQGENEAFF.

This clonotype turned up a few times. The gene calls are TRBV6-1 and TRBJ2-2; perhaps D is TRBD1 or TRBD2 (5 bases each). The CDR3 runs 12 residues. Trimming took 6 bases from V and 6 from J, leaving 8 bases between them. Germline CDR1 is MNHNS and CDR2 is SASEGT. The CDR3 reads CASRLGAGELFF. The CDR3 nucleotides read TGTGCCAGCAGACTGGGGGCCGGGGAGCTGTTTTTT.

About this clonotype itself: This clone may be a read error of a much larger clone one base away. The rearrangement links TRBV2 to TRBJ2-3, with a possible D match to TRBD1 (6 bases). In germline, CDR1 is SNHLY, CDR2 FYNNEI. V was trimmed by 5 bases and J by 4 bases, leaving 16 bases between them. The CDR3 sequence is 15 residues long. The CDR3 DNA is TGTGCCAGCAGTCGGGACACGGTTGTATCAGATACGCAGTATTTT. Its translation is CASSRDTVVSDTQYF.

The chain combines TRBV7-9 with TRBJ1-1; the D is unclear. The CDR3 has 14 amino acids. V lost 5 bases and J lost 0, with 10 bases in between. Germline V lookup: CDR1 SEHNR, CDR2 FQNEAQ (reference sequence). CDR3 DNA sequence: TGTGCCAGCAGCCCCCAACCAGTGAACACTGAAGCTTTCTTT. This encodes CASSPQPVNTEAFF.

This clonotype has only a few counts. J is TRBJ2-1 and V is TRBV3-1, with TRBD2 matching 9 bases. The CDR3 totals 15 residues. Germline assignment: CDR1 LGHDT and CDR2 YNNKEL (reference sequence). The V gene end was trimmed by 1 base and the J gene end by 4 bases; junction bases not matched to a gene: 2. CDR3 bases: TGTGCCAGCAGCCAAGTTAGCGGGAGTTACAATGAGCAGTTCTTC. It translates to CASSQVSGSYNEQFF.

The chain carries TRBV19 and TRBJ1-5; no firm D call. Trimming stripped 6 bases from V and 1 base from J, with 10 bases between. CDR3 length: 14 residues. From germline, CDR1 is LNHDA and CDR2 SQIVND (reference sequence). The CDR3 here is CASSGVGSNQPQHF. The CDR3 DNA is TGTGCCAGTAGCGGGGTAGGGAGCAATCAGCCCCAGCATTTT.

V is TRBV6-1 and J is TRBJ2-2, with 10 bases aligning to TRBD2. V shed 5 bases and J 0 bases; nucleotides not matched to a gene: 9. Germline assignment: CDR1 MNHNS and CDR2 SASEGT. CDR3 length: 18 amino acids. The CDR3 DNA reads TGTGCCAGCAGTTCAACTTTCGGGACTAGCGCGAACACCGGGGAGCTGTTTTTT. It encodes CASSSTFGTSANTGELFF.

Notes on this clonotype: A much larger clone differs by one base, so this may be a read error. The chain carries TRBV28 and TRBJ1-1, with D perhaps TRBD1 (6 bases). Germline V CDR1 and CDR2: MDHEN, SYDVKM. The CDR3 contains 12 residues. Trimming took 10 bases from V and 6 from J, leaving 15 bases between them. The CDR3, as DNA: TGTGCCATCACGCCGGGGGCGGCTGAAGCTTTCTTT. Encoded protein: CAITPGAAEAFF.

The CDR3 DNA reads TGCGCCAGCAAGTCCGACAGGTCCCAAGAGACCCAGTACTTC. Protein: CASKSDRSQETQYF. The chain is built from TRBV5-1 and TRBJ2-5, with a possible D match to TRBD1 (6 bases). Germline values: CDR1 SGHRS, CDR2 YFSETQ. The V gene lost 6 bases and the J gene lost 1 base, with 13 bases spanning the gap. The CDR3 runs 14 residues.

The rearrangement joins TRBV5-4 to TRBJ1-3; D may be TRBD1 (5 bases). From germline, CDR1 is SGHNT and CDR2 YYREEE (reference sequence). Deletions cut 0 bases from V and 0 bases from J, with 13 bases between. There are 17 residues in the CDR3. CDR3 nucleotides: TGTGCCAGCAGCTTGGCCGGGACGGAGAGCTCTGGAAACACCATATATTTT. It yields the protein CASSLAGTESSGNTIYF.

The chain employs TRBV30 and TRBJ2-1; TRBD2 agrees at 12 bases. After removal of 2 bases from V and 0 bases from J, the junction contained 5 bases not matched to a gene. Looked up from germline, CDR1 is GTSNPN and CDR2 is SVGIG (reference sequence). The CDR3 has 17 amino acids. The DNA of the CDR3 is TGTGCCTGGAGTAGACTAGCGGGAGCCGGCTCCTACAATGAGCAGTTCTTC. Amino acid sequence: CAWSRLAGAGSYNEQFF.

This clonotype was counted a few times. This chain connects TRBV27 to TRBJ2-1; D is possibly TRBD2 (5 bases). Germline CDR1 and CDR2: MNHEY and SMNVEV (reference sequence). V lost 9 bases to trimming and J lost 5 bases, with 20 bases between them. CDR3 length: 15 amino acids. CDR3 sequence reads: CARLESGESNNEQFF. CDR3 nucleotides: TGTGCCAGACTAGAATCTGGGGAGAGTAACAATGAGCAGTTCTTC.

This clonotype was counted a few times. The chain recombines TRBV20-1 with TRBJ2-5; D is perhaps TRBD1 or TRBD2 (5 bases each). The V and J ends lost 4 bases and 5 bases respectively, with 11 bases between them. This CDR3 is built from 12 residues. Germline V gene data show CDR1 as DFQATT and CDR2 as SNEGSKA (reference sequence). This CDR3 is CSATGPGETQYF. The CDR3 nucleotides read TGCAGTGCTACGGGACCCGGCGAGACCCAGTACTTC.

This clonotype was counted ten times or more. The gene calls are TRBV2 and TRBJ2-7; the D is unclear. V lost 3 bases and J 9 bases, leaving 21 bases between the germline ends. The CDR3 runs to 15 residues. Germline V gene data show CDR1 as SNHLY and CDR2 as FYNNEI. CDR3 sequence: CASSDTPGVEGRQYF. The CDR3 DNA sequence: TGTGCCAGCAGTGATACTCCAGGTGTGGAAGGAAGGCAGTACTTC.

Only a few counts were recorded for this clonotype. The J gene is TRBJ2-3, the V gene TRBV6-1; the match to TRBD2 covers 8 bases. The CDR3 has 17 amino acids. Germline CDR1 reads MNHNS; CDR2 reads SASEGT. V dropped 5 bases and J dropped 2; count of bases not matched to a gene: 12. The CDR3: CASSHERGFSFTDTQYF. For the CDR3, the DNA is TGTGCCAGCAGTCACGAGCGGGGGTTTTCTTTCACAGATACGCAGTATTTT.

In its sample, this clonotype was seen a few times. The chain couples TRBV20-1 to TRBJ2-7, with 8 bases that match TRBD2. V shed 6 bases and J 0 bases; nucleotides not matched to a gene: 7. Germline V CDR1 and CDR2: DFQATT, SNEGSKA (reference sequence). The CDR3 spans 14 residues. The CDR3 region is CSASRGGDSYEQYF. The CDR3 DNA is TGCAGTGCCAGTCGGGGGGGCGACTCCTACGAGCAGTACTTC.

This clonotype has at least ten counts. CDR3 sequence: CASSSTGGGETQYF. The CDR3 DNA reads TGTGCCAGCAGTTCGACAGGGGGCGGAGAGACCCAGTACTTC. The chain has TRBV2 and TRBJ2-5; 10 nucleotides match TRBD1. V shed 5 bases and J 4 bases; nucleotides not matched to a gene: 4. This CDR3 has 14 residues. Looked up from germline, CDR1 is SNHLY and CDR2 is FYNNEI. Full variable domain (outside the CDR3, taken from reference TRBV2 and TRBJ2-5): EPEVTQTPSHQVTQMGQEVILRCVPISNHLYFYWYRQILGQKVEFLVSFYNNEISEKSEIFDDQFSVERPDGSNFTLKIRSTKLEDSAMYFCASSSTGGGETQYFGPGTRLLVL.

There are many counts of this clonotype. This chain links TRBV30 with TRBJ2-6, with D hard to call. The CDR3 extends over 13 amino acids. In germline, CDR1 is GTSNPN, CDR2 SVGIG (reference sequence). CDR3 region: CASSPDGANVLTF. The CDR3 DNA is TGTGCTTCCTCACCGGACGGGGCCAACGTCCTGACTTTC.